These T cell receptor beta chains were read from a single sample in a study of blood T cell repertoires in COVID-19. Libraries were prepared by immunoSEQ multiplex PCR; TCRdb keeps only in-frame clonotypes and omits some of them. The sample lists 300,000 to 350,000 clones; 87% were seen once. Sequencing was performed on peripheral blood. The receptors stem from a man aged 30 to 39 with COVID-19, enrolled during active disease. The CDR3 runs from the conserved cysteine through the conserved F or W. D genes are given only for firm matches. Size values are once, few and many counts, or a class for expanded clones, and some rows have none.

TGTGCCAGCAGTTTAGGAGGGTTAGCTTCACCCCTCCACTTT CASSLGGLASPLHF . TRBJ1-6 . TRBV28
TGTGCCAGCAGCCAAGGGGGGAGGGATGGCTACACCTTC CASSQGGRDGYTF . TRBJ1-2 . TRBV6-6
TGTGCCAGCAGTTACTCGACTTATGGGTCTGAAGCTTTCTTT CASSYSTYGSEAFF . TRBJ1-1 . TRBV6-6
TGTGCCAGCAGCCCCCTACGGGGGGGCTACGAGCAGTACTTC CASSPLRGGYEQYF . TRBJ2-7 TRBD2 TRBV11-2
TGTGCCAGCAGCCCCCCGGAGGAACGGGAGCAGTACTTC CASSPPEEREQYF . TRBJ2-7 . TRBV7-2
TGCGCCAGCAGCCAAGATTGGGAGGGGGAAAATGAAAAACTGTTTTTT CASSQDWEGENEKLFF . TRBJ1-4 . TRBV4-1
TGTGCCACCAGAGTCGGGGGGGCCAAAAACATTCAGTACTTC CATRVGGAKNIQYF . TRBJ2-4 TRBD2 TRBV15
TGTGCCAGCAGCTTACTTCCGGGACTAGAGTATGGAGAGACCCAGTACTTC CASSLLPGLEYGETQYF . TRBJ2-5 TRBD2 TRBV7-8
TGTGCCAGCAGCTCGTGGACAGGGCTCTCCTACAATGAGCAGTTCTTC CASSSWTGLSYNEQFF . TRBJ2-1 TRBD1 TRBV7-8
TGTGCCACCAGCCCGGGAGCTAGACAAGAGACCCAGTACTTC CATSPGARQETQYF . TRBJ2-5 . TRBV15
TGCAGTGCTAGTTCCCCTGGGACTAGCGGGGGGGTACGCGAGCAGTACTTC CSASSPGTSGGVREQYF . TRBJ2-7 TRBD2 TRBV20-1
TGTGCCAGTAGGGTTCGGGACAGATTGAATTCACCCCTCCACTTT CASRVRDRLNSPLHF . TRBJ1-6 TRBD1 TRBV19
TGTGCCAGCAGTCCCGGACAGGGTAACACTGAAGCTTTCTTT CASSPGQGNTEAFF . TRBJ1-1 TRBD1 TRBV2
TGTGCCAGCAGTTACTCGACAGGAGTCGAGCAGTACTTC CASSYSTGVEQYF . TRBJ2-7 . TRBV6-5
TGTGCCAGCAGCTTAGGTGGACAGGGGTTGGGCTATGGCTACACCTTC CASSLGGQGLGYGYTF . TRBJ1-2 TRBD1 TRBV7-2
TGTGCCAGCAGCTCGGGACAGGTTCCTGAAGCTTTCTTT CASSSGQVPEAFF . TRBJ1-1 TRBD1 TRBV5-6
TGTGCCAGTAGTAATCGGAGGGGGCAAGGGGCAGATACGCAGTATTTT CASSNRRGQGADTQYF . TRBJ2-3 . TRBV19
TGTGCCAGTAGAAGGGACAACTACACCGGGGAGCTGTTTTTT CASRRDNYTGELFF . TRBJ2-2 . TRBV28
TGTGCCACCAGTGGGGCTCCTAATCAGCCCCAGCATTTT CATSGAPNQPQHF . TRBJ1-5 . TRBV24-1
TGTGCCAGCAGCCGAGCCGGGACAGAGAATTCACCCCTCCACTTT CASSRAGTENSPLHF . TRBJ1-6 TRBD1 TRBV7-8
TGTGCCAGCAGCTTAGACAGAGCTGAAGCTTTCTTT CASSLDRAEAFF once TRBJ1-1 . TRBV7-2
TGTGCCAGCAGTTACAGTCGGGGGGCTGATACGCAGTATTTT CASSYSRGADTQYF . TRBJ2-3 . TRBV6-5
TGCAGCGTGCGCGGGACAGGGATAAATTCACCCCTCCACTTT CSVRGTGINSPLHF . TRBJ1-6 TRBD1 TRBV29-1
TGCGCCAGCAGCTATGGACAGGGGAACGAGCAGTACTTC CASSYGQGNEQYF . TRBJ2-7 TRBD1 TRBV5-1
TGTGCCAGTAGTATAAGGGGGAGCTCCTACGAGCAGTACTTC CASSIRGSSYEQYF . TRBJ2-7 . TRBV19